The 19 T cell receptor beta chains below come from one sample, sequenced in a study of blood T cell repertoires in COVID-19 (dated by TCRdb to between 2020 and 2021). The method behind the library was the immunoSEQ multiplex PCR assay. The table was pulled from immuneACCESS by TCRdb, which kept in-frame rearrangements only. Such tables lose some clones; where checked, under half of the loss comes from unresolved V genes, and the rest has no known cause. For this sample the table gives some 230,000 clones, of which about 80% were detected only once. Jointly, the top ten make up about 1.3% of the sample. Sample: PBMCs or T cells enriched from blood (not recorded which). The receptors originated from a woman aged 40 to 50 with acute COVID-19.

The chain combines TRBV27 with TRBJ2-7; 13 bases fit TRBD2. Germline trimming cut 6 bases from V and 6 bases from J; bases unmatched to any gene: 8. Germline V CDR1 and CDR2: MNHEY, SMNVEV (reference sequence). The CDR3 covers 15 residues. CDR3 in DNA: TGTGCCAGCAGCGCTAGGACTAGCGGGGGAGGCGAGCAGTACTTC. Translating gives CASSARTSGGGEQYF.

The rearrangement uses TRBV30 and TRBJ1-6; D may be TRBD1 (6 bases). This CDR3 has 15 residues. Germline V lookup: CDR1 GTSNPN, CDR2 SVGIG (reference sequence). Trimming shortened V by 2 bases and J by 2 bases, and 10 bases separated the two germline ends. In nucleotides, the CDR3 is TGTGCCTGGAGTTGGCGGGGGCCCTATAATTCACCCCTCCACTTT. Translating gives CAWSWRGPYNSPLHF.

The chain's CDR3 is CASSPSSGDGYTF. Here the CDR3 DNA reads TGTGCCAGCTCACCATCTTCGGGGGACGGCTACACCTTC. J is TRBJ1-2 and V is TRBV18; the D gene is possibly TRBD1 (5 bases). In germline, CDR1 is KGHSH, CDR2 LQKENI. The V gene lost 2 bases and the J gene lost 8 bases, with 12 bases spanning the gap. CDR3 length: 13 residues.

This clone has only one observation. The V call is TRBV11-2, the J call TRBJ1-2; TRBD1 matches 9 bases. The CDR3 covers 13 residues. Germline V gives CDR1 SGHAT, CDR2 FQNNGV. Trimming at V came to 4 bases and at J to 10 bases, leaving 7 bases not matched to a gene. DNA for the CDR3: TGTGCCAGCAGCTCGAACCGGGACAGGGCCTACACCTTC. Its translation: CASSSNRDRAYTF.

V gene TRBV27 combines with J gene TRBJ1-5; tentatively, D is TRBD1 (6 bases). Between the trimmed V and J ends, which lost 0 bases and 9 bases, there was a span of 12 bases. There are 14 residues in the CDR3. CDR1 and CDR2 (germline): MNHEY, SMNVEV (reference sequence). DNA for the CDR3: TGTGCCAGCAGTTTATCAGGGGGTGGAGGGCCCCAGCATTTT. It is translated as CASSLSGGGGPQHF.

The CDR3 spells CASSSGLHTTDTQYF. The CDR3 DNA is TGTGCCAGCAGCTCGGGACTGCATACCACAGATACGCAGTATTTT. The V call is TRBV11-3, the J call TRBJ2-3; a weak D match, TRBD2 (6 bases). The V end lost 4 bases, the J end lost 2 bases, and 13 bases lay between the germline ends. This CDR3 has 15 amino acids. Per the germline V gene, CDR1 is SGHNT and CDR2 is YENEEA.

V usage is TRBV24-1 and J usage is TRBJ2-3; TRBD2 matches at 8 bases. Germline CDR1 and CDR2: KGHDR and SFDVKD. The CDR3 has 18 residues. The J segment lost 4 bases and the V segment lost 0 bases, leaving 11 bases of the junction unmatched. The CDR3 DNA reads as TGTGCCACCAGTGATTTGCCTGACAGCCGGGAGGGGGCAGATACGCAGTATTTT. Its protein is CATSDLPDSREGADTQYF.

This clone showed up just a few times. The rearrangement uses TRBV5-1 and TRBJ1-3; TRBD1 agrees at 9 bases. With V trimmed by 0 bases and J by 3 bases, 7 bases remained unmatched. This CDR3 spans 17 amino acids. Per germline, CDR1 SGHRS and CDR2 YFSETQ. CDR3 region: CASSLGAGQGGGNTIYF. The CDR3 coding sequence is TGCGCCAGCAGCTTGGGAGCGGGACAGGGAGGTGGAAACACCATATATTTT.

The CDR3 region has the DNA TGTGCCAGCAGCCCCGGGACAGGGGGCATCGTAGGGGAGCAGTACTTC. This codes for CASSPGTGGIVGEQYF. This chain joins TRBV5-6 and TRBJ2-7; 12 positions match TRBD1. There are 16 residues in the CDR3. Germline lookup yields CDR1 SGHDT and CDR2 YYEEEE. Unmatched junction bases numbered 12, after V lost 4 bases and J lost 7 bases.

With respect to this clone: Relative to the germline gene, one junction end is altered; a read error may explain this. The chain couples TRBV7-6 to TRBJ1-6; the match to TRBD1 covers 7 bases. Germline assignment: CDR1 SGHVS and CDR2 FNYEAQ. This CDR3 has 16 residues. The CDR3 is CAGSTHQGGRNSPLHF. The CDR3, as DNA: TGTGCCGGCAGCACACACCAGGGGGGTAGGAATTCACCCCTCCACTTT. Filled out from reference TRBV7-6 and TRBJ1-6, the complete variable domain reads GAGVSQSPRYKVTKRGQDVALRCDPISGHVSLYWYRQALGQGPEFLTYFNYEAQQDKSGLPNDRFSAERPEGSISTLTIQRTEQRDSAMYRCAGSTHQGGRNSPLHFGNGTRLTVT.

CDR3 residues: CASSPTGQDLGYTF. CDR3 nucleotide sequence: TGTGCCAGCAGCCCCACGGGACAGGACTTAGGCTACACCTTC. This chain uses TRBV7-2 with TRBJ1-2; TRBD1 matches at 8 bases. The CDR3 loop spans 14 amino acids. The germline V gene has CDR1 SGHTA and CDR2 FQGNSA. J lost 8 bases, V lost 5 bases, and 10 bases had no gene match.

The chain links TRBV5-6 to TRBJ1-2, with D uncertain. The CDR3 length is 17 residues. The germline V and J ends were trimmed by 4 bases and 0 bases, with 19 bases remaining between them. CDR1 SGHDT and CDR2 YYEEEE come from the germline V gene. CDR3 nucleotides: TGTGCCAGCAGCCCGGAGGCAGGTGACTCAGCTAACTATGGCTACACCTTC. Its protein product is CASSPEAGDSANYGYTF.

This chain uses TRBV21-1 with TRBJ2-5; TRBD2 was called by the table and not checked on the DNA. TRBV21-1 is assigned pseudogene status. CDR3 length equals 14 residues. CDR3: CASSKGILEETQYF. The DNA for the CDR3 is TGTGCCAGCAGCAAAGGCATCCTAGAAGAGACCCAGTACTTC.

Written as DNA, the CDR3 is TGTGCCAGCAGGGTACTAGCGGGGGAGCAGTTCTTC. This codes for CASRVLAGEQFF. This chain connects TRBV11-2 to TRBJ2-1, with 10 nucleotides matching TRBD2. With 6 bases clipped from V and 10 bases from J, the junction kept 3 bases outside the gene matches. Germline V gene lookup returns CDR1 SGHAT and CDR2 FQNNGV. The CDR3 length is 12 residues.

V usage is TRBV2 and J usage is TRBJ1-1; 7 bases are a match to TRBD1. Trimming removed 6 bases from V and 4 bases from J; junction bases left unmatched: 5. CDR3 length: 13 amino acids. Germline CDR1 reads SNHLY; CDR2 reads FYNNEI. The DNA for the CDR3 is TGTGCCAGCAGAAAAGACAGGGCCACTGAAGCTTTCTTT. It specifies CASRKDRATEAFF.

The chain recombines TRBV5-1 with TRBJ1-6; a weak D match, TRBD1 (6 bases). The length of the CDR3 is 15 residues. Trimming took off 7 bases at V and 0 bases at J, with 11 bases between the two ends. Germline CDR1 and CDR2: SGHRS and YFSETQ. The CDR3 nucleotides read TGCGCCAGCCGGAAGGACAGCTCCTATAATTCACCCCTCCACTTT. It yields the protein CASRKDSSYNSPLHF.

This clone occurred once. The chain links TRBV14 to TRBJ2-3, with D unresolved. With 4 bases removed from V and 0 bases from J, the gap between germline ends came to 11 bases. Germline values: CDR1 SGHDN, CDR2 FVKESK. The CDR3 sequence is 15 residues long. In nucleotides, the CDR3 is TGTGCCAGCAGCCCCCTCGGCGGCAGCACAGATACGCAGTATTTT. It is translated as CASSPLGGSTDTQYF.

This sequence joins TRBV28 and TRBJ1-2; D perhaps matches TRBD1 (6 bases). Trimming left V 7 bases short and J 8 bases short, with 14 bases between. Germline loops: CDR1 MDHEN, CDR2 SYDVKM. CDR3 length equals 12 residues. This CDR3 reads CASMTPDRGYTF. CDR3 DNA sequence: TGTGCCAGCATGACTCCTGACAGGGGCTACACCTTC.

The chain carries TRBV10-3 and TRBJ2-7, with 10 bases matching TRBD1. The CDR3 sequence is 16 residues long. The germline V gene encodes CDR1 ENHRY and CDR2 SYGVKD. Trimming removed 0 bases from V and 2 bases from J; junction bases left unmatched: 4. CDR3 DNA: TGTGCCATCAGTGAGTCGAGCGGGACAGGGGCCTACGAGCAGTACTTC. The encoded protein is CAISESSGTGAYEQYF.